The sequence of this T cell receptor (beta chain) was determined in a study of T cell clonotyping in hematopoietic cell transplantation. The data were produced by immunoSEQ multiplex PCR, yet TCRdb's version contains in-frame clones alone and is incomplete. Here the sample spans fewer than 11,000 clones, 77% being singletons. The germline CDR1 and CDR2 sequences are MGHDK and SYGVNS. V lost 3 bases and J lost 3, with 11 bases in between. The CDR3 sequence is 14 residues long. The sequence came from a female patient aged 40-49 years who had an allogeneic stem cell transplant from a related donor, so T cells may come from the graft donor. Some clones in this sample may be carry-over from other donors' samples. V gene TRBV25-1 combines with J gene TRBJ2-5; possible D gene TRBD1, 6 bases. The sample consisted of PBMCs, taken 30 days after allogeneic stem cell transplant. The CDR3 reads CASSDETGKETQYF. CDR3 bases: TGTGCCAGCAGTGATGAAACAGGGAAAGAGACCCAGTACTTC. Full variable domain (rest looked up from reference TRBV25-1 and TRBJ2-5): EADIYQTPRYLVIGTGKKITLECSQTMGHDKMYWYQQDPGMELHLIHYSYGVNSTEKGDLSSESTVSRIRTEHFPLTLESARPSHTSQYLCASSDETGKETQYFGPGTRLLVL.